This TCR beta chain was found in a study of cytomegalovirus exposure and HLA in healthy donors. An approximately 130-subject validation cohort, separate from the roughly 670-subject first cohort, supplied the donors. The CDR3 has 12 residues. Germline CDR1 reads LNHDA; CDR2 reads SQIVND (reference sequence). The V and J ends lost 5 bases and 7 bases respectively, with 9 bases between them. Clones were sequenced by immunoSEQ multiplex PCR, and TCRdb holds only the in-frame ones, with some missing. Found here are about 56,000 clones, 93% of them singletons; the top ten hold under 2%. Remarks on this clone: Its antigen is not known.

Study findings and constraints: Some TCR beta chains (roughly 150 of them) were listed as cytomegalovirus-associated. The study found most TCR sequences rare, yet found some public TCRs in many donors.

Input material: PBMCs. The chain recombines TRBV19 with TRBJ1-5; a weak D match, TRBD1 (6 bases). The source of this sequence is a young woman in good health and CMV-seropositive. CDR3 region: CASSGGGQPQHF. The CDR3, as DNA: TGTGCCAGTAGTGGCGGGGGCCAGCCCCAGCATTTT.